The 14 T cell receptor beta chains reported below all come from one sample, sequenced in a study of blood T cell repertoires in COVID-19. Sequencing used immunoSEQ multiplex PCR; TCRdb keeps in-frame clones, though not all of them. The top ten hold about 13% of the sample, which has 110,000 or so clones, 85% seen once. The sample comprised peripheral blood. Source of these receptors: a human donor in a cohort sampled during active COVID-19.

The CDR3 region has the DNA TGTGCCACCAGTGACCCGAACGGACATACTCAATCTGGGGCCAACGTCCTGACTTTC. It yields the protein CATSDPNGHTQSGANVLTF. The J gene is TRBJ2-6, the V gene TRBV24-1, with D possibly matching TRBD1 (5 bases). With 4 bases removed from V and 1 base from J, the gap between germline ends came to 19 bases. This CDR3 has 19 amino acids. From germline, CDR1 is KGHDR and CDR2 SFDVKD.

The rearrangement joins TRBV6-6 to TRBJ1-3; D is ambiguous. The length of the CDR3 is 12 residues. V was pared by 6 bases and J by 4 bases, with 7 bases between. The germline V gene encodes CDR1 MNHNY and CDR2 SVGAGI (reference sequence). The CDR3 sequence is CASRRSGNTIYF. CDR3 bases: TGTGCCAGCAGGCGGAGCGGAAACACCATATATTTT.

The chain combines TRBV28 with TRBJ1-3; D is uncertain. The CDR3 totals 14 residues. Germline V gene lookup returns CDR1 MDHEN and CDR2 SYDVKM. The V and J ends lost 5 bases and 2 bases respectively, with 10 bases between them. CDR3 coding DNA: TGTGCCAGCAGTCTGACAAACGCTGGAAACACCATATATTTT. This gives the protein CASSLTNAGNTIYF.

V usage is TRBV5-1 and J usage is TRBJ2-1; 7 nucleotides agree with TRBD2. CDR3 length: 14 residues. After removal of 0 bases from V and 7 bases from J, the junction contained 4 bases not matched to a gene. Looked up from germline, CDR1 is SGHRS and CDR2 is YFSETQ. The CDR3 bases are TGCGCCAGCAGCTTGGAGCGGGGAGGGAATGAGCAGTTCTTC. Translated, it gives CASSLERGGNEQFF.

The chain employs TRBV15 and TRBJ2-1; possibly TRBD2 for D (7 bases). V was pared by 1 base and J by 4 bases, with 14 bases between. CDR3 length equals 16 residues. The germline gives CDR1 LNHNV, CDR2 YYDKDF (reference sequence). CDR3 loop: CATSRVGGRGYNEQFF. The CDR3 DNA reads as TGTGCCACCAGCAGAGTCGGGGGGCGGGGGTACAATGAGCAGTTCTTC. Using reference TRBV15 and TRBJ2-1 for the parts outside the CDR3, the full variable domain is DAMVIQNPRYQVTQFGKPVTLSCSQTLNHNVMYWYQQKSSQAPKLLFHYYDKDFNNEADTPDNFQSRRPNTSFCFLDIRSPGLGDTAMYLCATSRVGGRGYNEQFFGPGTRLTVL.

V is TRBV4-2 and J is TRBJ1-2, with no clear D. Germline V gene sequence: CDR1 LGHNA, CDR2 YNFKEQ. The CDR3 consists of 17 residues. Between the trimmed V and J ends, which lost 0 bases and 0 bases, there was a span of 14 bases. CDR3 amino acids: CASSQDAFDKANYGYTF. DNA of the CDR3: TGTGCCAGCAGCCAAGATGCGTTTGACAAAGCTAACTATGGCTACACCTTC.

This CDR3 is CASSQEERTYTF. The CDR3 DNA reads TGTGCCAGCAGCCAAGAAGAGCGGACCTACACCTTC. The chain links TRBV4-2 to TRBJ1-2; D is ambiguous. Deletions cut 0 bases from V and 10 bases from J, with 9 bases between. The CDR3 runs 12 residues. Germline assignment: CDR1 LGHNA and CDR2 YNFKEQ.

As concerns this clone: Other DNA sequences from this sample encode an identical CDR3 as well. The J gene is TRBJ1-5, the V gene TRBV28; D call uncertain. V was clipped by 8 bases and J by 4 bases, with 9 bases between them. CDR1 and CDR2 from the germline V gene are MDHEN and SYDVKM. The CDR3 length is 12 residues. The CDR3 protein is CASLSGNQPQHF. The DNA for the CDR3 is TGTGCCAGCCTTTCGGGGAATCAGCCCCAGCATTTT.

The V call is TRBV14, the J call TRBJ2-1; 7 nucleotides match TRBD1. J lost 1 base, V lost 1 base, and 7 bases had no gene match. This CDR3 comprises 17 residues. Germline values: CDR1 SGHDN, CDR2 FVKESK. CDR3 in amino acids: CASSQVRGGLSYNEQFF. DNA for the CDR3: TGTGCCAGCAGCCAAGTCCGAGGGGGCTTGTCCTACAATGAGCAGTTCTTC. Full variable domain (missing parts from reference TRBV14 and TRBJ2-1): EAGVTQFPSHSVIEKGQTVTLRCDPISGHDNLYWYRRVMGKEIKFLLHFVKESKQDESGMPNNRFLAERTGGTYSTLKVQPAELEDSGVYFCASSQVRGGLSYNEQFFGPGTRLTVL.

This clone was counted only a few times. The chain joins TRBV4-3 to TRBJ2-7, with 11 bases lining up with TRBD2. V lost 2 bases to trimming and J lost 0 bases; unmatched junction nucleotides: 3. Germline V CDR1 and CDR2: LGHNA, YSLEER. The CDR3 is 16 residues long. The CDR3: CASSQTSGGRSYEQYF. CDR3 nucleotide sequence: TGCGCCAGCAGCCAAACTAGCGGGGGCCGCTCCTACGAGCAGTACTTC.

The chain is built from TRBV7-2 and TRBJ2-1; 12 bases agree with TRBD2. Losses at the gene ends were 4 bases for V and 6 bases for J; bases not matched to a gene: 4. The CDR3 length is 15 residues. Germline V gene sequence: CDR1 SGHTA, CDR2 FQGNSA. The CDR3 sequence: CASSSLAGGGNEQFF. As DNA, the CDR3 is TGTGCCAGCAGCTCCCTAGCGGGGGGGGGCAATGAGCAGTTCTTC.

The chain uses TRBV9 and TRBJ2-6; 7 nucleotides align to TRBD2. The CDR3 length is 16 residues. Germline values: CDR1 SGDLS, CDR2 YYNGEE. With 0 bases clipped from V and 2 bases from J, the junction kept 2 bases outside the gene matches. CDR3 loop: CASSVGGGAGANVLTF. The CDR3 coding sequence is TGTGCCAGCAGCGTAGGTGGGGGGGCTGGGGCCAACGTCCTGACTTTC.

This chain connects TRBV6-1 to TRBJ2-5; D is undetermined. The CDR3 runs to 12 residues. Trimming took off 3 bases at V and 7 bases at J, with 9 bases between the two ends. Germline V gives CDR1 MNHNS, CDR2 SASEGT. This CDR3 reads CASSDTPGTQYF. CDR3 sequence (DNA): TGTGCCAGCAGTGACACCCCCGGGACCCAGTACTTC.

The chain employs TRBV6-5 and TRBJ1-1, with D possibly being TRBD1 (6 bases). This CDR3 has 13 residues. Germline V gene data show CDR1 as MNHEY and CDR2 as SVGAGI. Trimming took off 2 bases at V and 10 bases at J, with 14 bases between the two ends. The CDR3 coding sequence is TGTGCCAGCAGTTACAGCGACAGGTACTCAGCTTTCTTT. This encodes CASSYSDRYSAFF.